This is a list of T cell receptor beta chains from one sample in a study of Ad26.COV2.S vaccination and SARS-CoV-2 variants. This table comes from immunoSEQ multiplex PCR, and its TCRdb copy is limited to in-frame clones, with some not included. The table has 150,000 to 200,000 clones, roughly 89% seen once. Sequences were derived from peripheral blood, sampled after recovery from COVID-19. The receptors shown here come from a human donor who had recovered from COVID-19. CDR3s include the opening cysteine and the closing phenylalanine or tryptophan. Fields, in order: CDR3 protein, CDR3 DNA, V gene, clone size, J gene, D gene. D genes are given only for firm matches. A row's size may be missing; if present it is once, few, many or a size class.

CDR3 protein: CASSPPLGGAEQYF
CDR3 DNA: TGTGCCAGCAGCCCTCCCCTTGGAGGGGCGGAGCAGTACTTC
V gene: TRBV2
clone size: .
J gene: TRBJ2-7
D gene: .

CDR3 protein: CATYSGRPEQYF
CDR3 DNA: TGTGCCACCTACAGTGGGAGGCCCGAGCAGTACTTC
V gene: TRBV6-5
clone size: .
J gene: TRBJ2-7
D gene: .

CDR3 protein: CASSLPGLAGGLTGELFF
CDR3 DNA: TGCGCCAGCAGCTTACCAGGACTAGCGGGGGGGCTAACCGGGGAGCTGTTTTTT
V gene: TRBV5-1
clone size: .
J gene: TRBJ2-2
D gene: TRBD2

CDR3 protein: CASSLAAGEQFF
CDR3 DNA: TGTGCCAGCAGCTTAGCTGCGGGTGAGCAGTTCTTC
V gene: TRBV7-8
clone size: few
J gene: TRBJ2-1
D gene: .

CDR3 protein: CATTNRVGGEQFF
CDR3 DNA: TGTGCCACCACGAACAGGGTGGGGGGTGAGCAGTTCTTC
V gene: TRBV10-3
clone size: .
J gene: TRBJ2-1
D gene: .

CDR3 protein: CASSIGAGFNSPLHF
CDR3 DNA: TGTGCCAGTAGTATAGGGGCCGGCTTTAATTCACCCCTCCACTTT
V gene: TRBV19
clone size: .
J gene: TRBJ1-6
D gene: .

CDR3 protein: CASSLDRVGTEAFF
CDR3 DNA: TGTGCCAGCAGTCTCGACAGGGTTGGCACTGAAGCTTTCTTT
V gene: TRBV6-2/TRBV6-3
clone size: few
J gene: TRBJ1-1
D gene: TRBD1

CDR3 protein: CASSFGQTYEQYF
CDR3 DNA: TGTGCCAGCAGTTTTGGACAGACCTACGAGCAGTACTTC
V gene: TRBV2
clone size: .
J gene: TRBJ2-7
D gene: .

CDR3 protein: CASSYRVNTEAFF
CDR3 DNA: TGTGCCAGCAGTTACAGGGTGAACACTGAAGCTTTCTTT
V gene: TRBV6-5
clone size: .
J gene: TRBJ1-1
D gene: .

CDR3 protein: CASSPGNTIYF
CDR3 DNA: TGTGCCAGCAGCCCCGGAAACACCATATATTTT
V gene: TRBV3-1/TRBV3-2
clone size: .
J gene: TRBJ1-3
D gene: .

CDR3 protein: CASSLAGEGPYNYGYTF
CDR3 DNA: TGTGCCAGCAGCTTAGCAGGGGAGGGCCCATATAACTATGGCTACACCTTC
V gene: TRBV7-9
clone size: once
J gene: TRBJ1-2
D gene: .

CDR3 protein: CASSLSGASTDTQYF
CDR3 DNA: TGTGCCAGCAGTTTGAGCGGGGCTAGCACAGATACGCAGTATTTT
V gene: TRBV28
clone size: .
J gene: TRBJ2-3
D gene: TRBD2

CDR3 protein: CASSRTGGYEQYF
CDR3 DNA: TGTGCCAGCAGCCGGACAGGGGGATACGAGCAGTACTTC
V gene: TRBV11-3
clone size: .
J gene: TRBJ2-7
D gene: TRBD1

CDR3 protein: CASSLSSGEQFF
CDR3 DNA: TGTGCCAGCAGCTTGTCGTCTGGGGAGCAGTTCTTC
V gene: TRBV5-4
clone size: .
J gene: TRBJ2-1
D gene: .

CDR3 protein: CASSPFAGLNGYTF
CDR3 DNA: TGCGCCAGCAGCCCCTTTGCAGGGTTGAATGGCTACACCTTC
V gene: TRBV4-1
clone size: once
J gene: TRBJ1-2
D gene: .

CDR3 protein: CASSLEGAQPGNTIYF
CDR3 DNA: TGTGCCAGCAGCTTGGAGGGGGCCCAACCTGGAAACACCATATATTTT
V gene: TRBV5-4
clone size: .
J gene: TRBJ1-3
D gene: TRBD1

CDR3 protein: CASSLGQGLRAFF
CDR3 DNA: TGTGCCAGCAGTCTCGGACAGGGGTTGAGAGCTTTCTTT
V gene: TRBV28
clone size: .
J gene: TRBJ1-1
D gene: TRBD1

CDR3 protein: CAISTIMNTEAFF
CDR3 DNA: TGTGCCATTTCGACAATTATGAACACTGAAGCTTTCTTT
V gene: TRBV2
clone size: .
J gene: TRBJ1-1
D gene: .

CDR3 protein: CASSSNSAGANVLTF
CDR3 DNA: TGTGCCAGCAGCTCAAACAGTGCGGGGGCCAACGTCCTGACTTTC
V gene: TRBV7-9
clone size: once
J gene: TRBJ2-6
D gene: .

CDR3 protein: CASSSGPLGQPQHF
CDR3 DNA: TGTGCCAGCAGCTCCGGGCCTTTGGGGCAGCCCCAGCATTTT
V gene: TRBV13
clone size: .
J gene: TRBJ1-5
D gene: .

CDR3 protein: CASSLVASGAFSAAQYF
CDR3 DNA: TGTGCCAGCAGCTTAGTTGCAAGCGGAGCATTTTCAGCGGCCCAGTACTTC
V gene: TRBV7-9
clone size: .
J gene: TRBJ2-5
D gene: .

CDR3 protein: CASSFGLLGEQFF
CDR3 DNA: TGTGCCAGCAGCTTTGGACTCCTTGGTGAGCAGTTCTTC
V gene: TRBV13
clone size: few
J gene: TRBJ2-1
D gene: .

CDR3 protein: CSGGQETVYNEQFF
CDR3 DNA: TGCAGCGGCGGACAGGAGACAGTGTACAATGAGCAGTTCTTC
V gene: TRBV29-1
clone size: .
J gene: TRBJ2-1
D gene: TRBD1

CDR3 protein: CASSFSGRGEQYF
CDR3 DNA: TGTGCCAGCAGTTTTAGTGGGAGAGGCGAGCAGTACTTC
V gene: TRBV27
clone size: .
J gene: TRBJ2-7
D gene: .

CDR3 protein: CASSMVRGNSPLHF
CDR3 DNA: TGTGCCAGTAGTATGGTCAGGGGGAATTCACCCCTCCACTTT
V gene: TRBV19
clone size: .
J gene: TRBJ1-6
D gene: TRBD1

CDR3 protein: CSVAPWTGITEAFF
CDR3 DNA: TGCAGCGTTGCCCCCTGGACAGGTATAACTGAAGCTTTCTTT
V gene: TRBV29-1
clone size: once
J gene: TRBJ1-1
D gene: TRBD1

CDR3 protein: CASTLSGTSSVYEQYF
CDR3 DNA: TGTGCCAGCACCCTTAGCGGGACTAGCAGCGTTTACGAGCAGTACTTC
V gene: TRBV9
clone size: .
J gene: TRBJ2-7
D gene: TRBD2

CDR3 protein: CASSKLAGGSRDEQFF
CDR3 DNA: TGTGCCAGTAGTAAGTTAGCGGGAGGGTCGCGGGATGAGCAGTTCTTC
V gene: TRBV19
clone size: .
J gene: TRBJ2-1
D gene: TRBD2

CDR3 protein: CASSPPNLPLFF
CDR3 DNA: TGCGCCAGCAGTCCTCCCAATCTTCCACTGTTTTTT
V gene: TRBV10-2
clone size: few
J gene: TRBJ1-4
D gene: .

CDR3 protein: CASSFRSAGGLRDTQYF
CDR3 DNA: TGTGCCAGCAGCTTTAGATCAGCGGGGGGGCTTAGAGATACGCAGTATTTT
V gene: TRBV7-2
clone size: few
J gene: TRBJ2-3
D gene: TRBD2

CDR3 protein: CASSFGTGGQPQHF
CDR3 DNA: TGTGCCAGCAGTTTTGGGACAGGGGGTCAGCCCCAGCATTTT
V gene: TRBV28
clone size: few
J gene: TRBJ1-5
D gene: TRBD1

CDR3 protein: CASSQVDRGAAPLHF
CDR3 DNA: TGTGCCAGCAGCCAAGTCGACAGAGGGGCCGCACCCCTCCACTTT
V gene: TRBV3-1/TRBV3-2
clone size: .
J gene: TRBJ1-6
D gene: .

CDR3 protein: CASSERSYTEPGGYTF
CDR3 DNA: TGTGCCAGCAGTGAACGATCTTACACCGAACCGGGAGGCTACACCTTC
V gene: TRBV25-1
clone size: .
J gene: TRBJ1-2
D gene: .

CDR3 protein: CASSRDRRTYEQYF
CDR3 DNA: TGCGCCAGCAGCCGGGACAGGCGGACCTACGAGCAGTACTTC
V gene: TRBV10-1
clone size: .
J gene: TRBJ2-7
D gene: TRBD1

CDR3 protein: CASSPGTDYNSPLHF
CDR3 DNA: TGTGCCAGCAGCCCCGGGACAGATTATAATTCACCCCTCCACTTT
V gene: TRBV5-6
clone size: .
J gene: TRBJ1-6
D gene: TRBD1

CDR3 protein: CATAGGQNTEAFF
CDR3 DNA: TGTGCCACCGCAGGGGGCCAAAACACTGAAGCTTTCTTT
V gene: TRBV6-5
clone size: .
J gene: TRBJ1-1
D gene: TRBD1

CDR3 protein: CASSHTGGDTGELFF
CDR3 DNA: TGCGCCAGCAGCCACACAGGGGGCGACACCGGGGAGCTGTTTTTT
V gene: TRBV5-1
clone size: .
J gene: TRBJ2-2
D gene: TRBD1

CDR3 protein: CANLQGNYGYTF
CDR3 DNA: TGTGCCAACCTACAGGGGAACTATGGCTACACCTTC
V gene: TRBV2
clone size: .
J gene: TRBJ1-2
D gene: TRBD1

CDR3 protein: CSVPSGGAADTQYF
CDR3 DNA: TGCAGCGTTCCTAGCGGGGGGGCCGCAGATACGCAGTATTTT
V gene: TRBV29-1
clone size: .
J gene: TRBJ2-3
D gene: TRBD2

CDR3 protein: CASRLPGQLENTIYF
CDR3 DNA: TGTGCCAGCAGACTACCGGGACAGTTAGAAAACACCATATATTTT
V gene: TRBV7-9
clone size: .
J gene: TRBJ1-3
D gene: TRBD1

CDR3 protein: CASSHRGRASYNEQFF
CDR3 DNA: TGCGCCAGCAGCCATAGGGGGCGAGCTTCCTACAATGAGCAGTTCTTC
V gene: TRBV4-1
clone size: few
J gene: TRBJ2-1
D gene: TRBD1

CDR3 protein: CSVEDKGYEQFF
CDR3 DNA: TGCAGCGTTGAAGATAAGGGATACGAGCAGTTCTTC
V gene: TRBV29-1
clone size: .
J gene: TRBJ2-1
D gene: .